This T cell receptor beta chain is from a study of cytomegalovirus exposure and HLA in healthy donors. The CDR3 covers 13 residues. The V and J ends lost 6 bases and 5 bases respectively, with 13 bases between them. CDR1 MNHNS and CDR2 SASEGT come from the germline V gene. The study ran its PCR with 60 Vbeta and 13 Jbeta primers. Sequenced by immunoSEQ multiplex PCR; TCRdb stores in-frame clones only, minus some. The sample has fewer than 100,000 clones, under 75% seen once. The source of this sequence is a female donor in good health and CMV-seronegative. The sample consisted of PBMCs. This sequence joins TRBV6-1 and TRBJ1-2, with D possibly being TRBD1 (6 bases). CDR3 DNA sequence: TGTGCCAGCAGGGAACAGGGAAGTTATGGCTACACCTTC. Translation gives CASREQGSYGYTF.